Below, 23 T cell receptor beta chains from the same sample are listed, as sequenced in a study of blood T cell repertoires in COVID-19. Generated by immunoSEQ multiplex PCR, the TCRdb table keeps only in-frame clones and is missing some. The data contain 300,000 to 350,000 clones, 87% of them seen just once; the ten biggest clones take up roughly 9.9%. Sequencing used peripheral blood. The receptors derive from a young man with COVID-19, enrolled during active disease.

This clone has just one count. The CDR3 DNA is TGCAGTGCTAGTAATCCGGCAGGCCTGGGAGCTTTCTTT. Its translation: CSASNPAGLGAFF. V and J are TRBV20-1 and TRBJ1-1; no clear D. In germline, CDR1 is DFQATT, CDR2 SNEGSKA (reference sequence). This CDR3 contains 13 residues. Deletions cut 3 bases from V and 10 bases from J, with 18 bases between.

This rearrangement joins TRBV10-3 to TRBJ2-7, with 9 nucleotides matching TRBD2. The CDR3 runs 14 residues. With V trimmed by 6 bases and J by 2 bases, 5 bases remained unmatched. CDR1 is ENHRY, CDR2 SYGVKD, per germline. CDR3 sequence (DNA): TGTGCCATCAGCGATCTAGCGGGGCCCTACGAGCAGTACTTC. It encodes CAISDLAGPYEQYF.

The V gene is TRBV7-8, the J gene TRBJ1-2, with D hard to call. The CDR3 totals 13 residues. Germline V gives CDR1 SGHVS, CDR2 FQNEAQ. V was clipped by 4 bases and J by 1 base, with 7 bases between them. The CDR3 nucleotides read TGTGCCAGCAGCTCACAAGTTAACTATGGCTACACCTTC. It translates to CASSSQVNYGYTF.

J is TRBJ1-3 and V is TRBV7-8; 8 nucleotides match TRBD1. The CDR3 is made up of 16 amino acids. Germline V CDR1 and CDR2: SGHVS, FQNEAQ. Trimming at V came to 1 base and at J to 0 bases, leaving 2 bases not matched to a gene. In nucleotides, the CDR3 is TGTGCCAGCAGCTTAGTGGGGACAGGCTCTGGAAACACCATATATTTT. Protein: CASSLVGTGSGNTIYF. Filled out from reference TRBV7-8 and TRBJ1-3, the complete variable domain reads GAGVSQSPRYKVAKRGQDVALRCDPISGHVSLFWYQQALGQGPEFLTYFQNEAQLDKSGLPSDRFFAERPEGSVSTLKIQRTQQEDSAVYLCASSLVGTGSGNTIYFGEGSWLTVV.

The CDR3 nucleotides read TGTGCCTGGAGTTTCCGGGACAGGGTCGGAAACACCATATATTTT. Translating it yields CAWSFRDRVGNTIYF. V usage is TRBV30 and J usage is TRBJ1-3; 9 bases are shared with TRBD1. This CDR3 is built from 15 residues. Germline values: CDR1 GTSNPN, CDR2 SVGIG (reference sequence). J lost 4 bases, V lost 2 bases, and 6 bases had no gene match.

J is TRBJ1-5 and V is TRBV7-2, with TRBD1 identical over 8 bases. CDR1 and CDR2 (germline): SGHTA, FQGNSA. Losses at the gene ends were 3 bases for V and 4 bases for J; bases not matched to a gene: 5. The CDR3 is 15 residues long. The CDR3 region is CASSLGQARNQPQHF. The CDR3 DNA reads TGTGCCAGCAGCTTGGGACAGGCTAGAAATCAGCCCCAGCATTTT.

This clone was seen a single time. The chain employs TRBV6-2 or TRBV6-3 and TRBJ2-7; 10 positions match TRBD1. Germline CDR1 and CDR2: MNHEY and SVGEGT. This CDR3 is 15 amino acids long. The ends lost 2 bases at V and 5 bases at J; junction bases unmatched: 6. Here the CDR3 reads CASSYRGTGENEQYF. The DNA for the CDR3 is TGTGCCAGCAGTTACAGGGGGACAGGGGAGAACGAGCAGTACTTC.

The chain couples TRBV20-1 to TRBJ2-1; no firm D call. This CDR3 spans 11 amino acids. With 5 bases removed from V and 9 bases from J, the gap between germline ends came to 11 bases. The germline gives CDR1 DFQATT, CDR2 SNEGSKA (reference sequence). The CDR3 sequence is CSACNGFEQFF. CDR3 sequence (DNA): TGCAGTGCTTGTAACGGTTTTGAGCAGTTCTTC.

The V call is TRBV28, the J call TRBJ2-5, with D unresolved. V lost 3 bases and J lost 4, with 3 bases in between. The CDR3 runs to 11 residues. Germline V gives CDR1 MDHEN, CDR2 SYDVKM. The DNA for the CDR3 is TGTGCCAGCAGTTTTCGAGAGACCCAGTACTTC. Its protein is CASSFRETQYF.

V gene TRBV7-2 combines with J gene TRBJ1-2; 8 nucleotides agree with TRBD1. After removal of 4 bases from V and 8 bases from J, the junction contained 3 bases not matched to a gene. The CDR3 extends over 12 amino acids. Germline lookup yields CDR1 SGHTA and CDR2 FQGNSA. In DNA form, the CDR3 reads TGTGCCAGCAGCTCGACAGGGGTAGGCTACACCTTC. It translates to CASSSTGVGYTF.

The chain links TRBV28 to TRBJ2-5; D possibly corresponds to TRBD2 (7 bases). V was clipped by 4 bases and J by 10 bases, with 22 bases between them. This CDR3 has 15 residues. Per germline, CDR1 MDHEN and CDR2 SYDVKM. The chain's CDR3 is CASSWVGGAPRDQYF. The CDR3 region has the DNA TGTGCCAGCAGTTGGGTGGGGGGGGCCCCTCGGGACCAGTACTTC.

This chain connects TRBV2 to TRBJ2-2; the D is unclear. Trimming left V 6 bases short and J 2 bases short, with 10 bases between. Per the germline V gene, CDR1 is SNHLY and CDR2 is FYNNEI. The CDR3 totals 14 residues. The DNA of the CDR3 is TGTGCCAGCAGAACTCTTGCCAACACCGGGGAGCTGTTTTTT. As protein: CASRTLANTGELFF.

This chain links TRBV19 with TRBJ1-1; D gene uncertain. The CDR3 is 14 residues long. Looked up from germline, CDR1 is LNHDA and CDR2 is SQIVND (reference sequence). With 3 bases removed from V and 1 base from J, the gap between germline ends came to 9 bases. This chain's CDR3 is CASSMWRKNTEAFF. The CDR3 coding sequence is TGTGCCAGTAGTATGTGGAGAAAGAACACTGAAGCTTTCTTT.

This clone appeared once. The rearrangement joins TRBV19 to TRBJ1-5; 12 nucleotides match TRBD1. This CDR3 is 18 amino acids long. Germline CDR1 is LNHDA and CDR2 is SQIVND (reference sequence). The V gene end was trimmed by 7 bases and the J gene end by 3 bases; junction bases not matched to a gene: 13. In DNA, the CDR3 is TGTGCCAGTACCTTAAACCGGGACAGGGGGCGGCTCAATCAGCCCCAGCATTTT. This codes for CASTLNRDRGRLNQPQHF.

This chain connects TRBV7-8 to TRBJ1-5; perhaps TRBD1 as D (5 bases). Germline V gene data show CDR1 as SGHVS and CDR2 as FQNEAQ. The CDR3 contains 14 residues. Trimming took 3 bases from V and 5 from J, leaving 11 bases between them. CDR3 sequence: CASSFTTVDQPQHF. The DNA of the CDR3 is TGTGCCAGCAGCTTTACGACAGTAGATCAGCCCCAGCATTTT. Filled out from reference TRBV7-8 and TRBJ1-5, the complete variable domain reads GAGVSQSPRYKVAKRGQDVALRCDPISGHVSLFWYQQALGQGPEFLTYFQNEAQLDKSGLPSDRFFAERPEGSVSTLKIQRTQQEDSAVYLCASSFTTVDQPQHFGDGTRLSIL.

The chain recombines TRBV7-9 with TRBJ1-6, with D maybe TRBD1 (5 bases). Trimming left V 4 bases short and J 4 bases short, with 8 bases between. This CDR3 is 14 amino acids long. Germline V gives CDR1 SEHNR, CDR2 FQNEAQ (reference sequence). CDR3 region: CASSSGEYNSPLHF. The CDR3 region has the DNA TGTGCCAGCAGCTCGGGGGAATATAATTCACCCCTCCACTTT.

This chain connects TRBV7-2 to TRBJ1-5, with D hard to call. The V gene's germline CDR1 is SGHTA and CDR2 FQGNSA. This CDR3 has 15 amino acids. V lost 1 base, J lost 3 bases, and 10 bases lay in between. The CDR3 bases are TGTGCCAGCAGCTTAGTGTCCAGATACAATCAGCCCCAGCATTTT. Its protein product is CASSLVSRYNQPQHF. Combining the CDR3 with reference TRBV7-2 and TRBJ1-5 gives the whole variable domain GAGVSQSPSNKVTEKGKDVELRCDPISGHTALYWYRQSLGQGLEFLIYFQGNSAPDKSGLPSDRFSAERTGGSVSTLTIQRTQQEDSAVYLCASSLVSRYNQPQHFGDGTRLSIL.

This clone came up once. The chain carries TRBV27 and TRBJ1-4, with a possible D match to TRBD1 (5 bases). Trimming pared 2 bases from V and 7 bases from J, leaving 23 bases between. Germline V gene sequence: CDR1 MNHEY, CDR2 SMNVEV (reference sequence). The CDR3 totals 18 residues. The CDR3 DNA sequence: TGTGCCAGCAGTTTACGGGGGACGATGCTATTAACCCCTGAAAAACTGTTTTTT. Protein product: CASSLRGTMLLTPEKLFF.

This chain uses TRBV3-1 (or the pseudogene TRBV3-2) with TRBJ2-7, with 11 bases that match TRBD2. Looked up from germline, CDR1 is LGHDT and CDR2 is YNNKEL (reference sequence). V was pared by 4 bases and J by 3 bases, with 2 bases of the junction left unmatched. The CDR3 length is 14 residues. CDR3 sequence reads: CASSPSGGNYEQYF. In DNA form, the CDR3 reads TGTGCCAGCAGCCCTAGCGGGGGGAACTACGAGCAGTACTTC.

In its sample, this clone was seen a few times. The chain joins TRBV18 to TRBJ1-5; D is perhaps TRBD1 (5 bases). The V gene lost 3 bases and the J gene lost 0 bases, with 9 bases spanning the gap. Looked up from germline, CDR1 is KGHSH and CDR2 is LQKENI. The CDR3 spans 15 residues. The CDR3 bases are TGTGCCAGCTCACCCAGGGAAGGTAGCAATCAGCCCCAGCATTTT. As protein: CASSPREGSNQPQHF.

The chain joins TRBV7-2 to TRBJ1-4, with a weak D call TRBD1 (5 bases). Germline CDR1 is SGHTA and CDR2 is FQGNSA. Trimming removed 5 bases from V and 2 bases from J, with 9 bases in between. This CDR3 comprises 14 residues. CDR3 bases: TGTGCCAGCAGCCAGGACAATACTAATGAAAAACTGTTTTTT. Amino acid sequence: CASSQDNTNEKLFF.

In DNA form, the CDR3 reads TGTGCCAGCAGCTTACTAGCGGGGGCCCCCACAGATACGCAGTATTTT. It encodes CASSLLAGAPTDTQYF. This sequence joins TRBV11-2 and TRBJ2-3, with 10 bases aligning to TRBD2. V shed 2 bases and J 2 bases; nucleotides not matched to a gene: 4. This CDR3 is 16 amino acids long. Germline V lookup: CDR1 SGHAT, CDR2 FQNNGV.

The V call is TRBV19, the J call TRBJ1-1, with 9 bases lining up with TRBD1. The trim removed 7 bases at V and 7 bases at J, leaving 16 bases unmatched. The CDR3 runs 16 residues. Germline V gene lookup returns CDR1 LNHDA and CDR2 SQIVND (reference sequence). CDR3 amino acids: CASTAYGDRVWVEAFF. The CDR3 DNA follows: TGTGCCAGTACCGCCTATGGGGACAGGGTCTGGGTTGAAGCTTTCTTT.